This entry lists 31 T cell receptor beta chains sequenced from one sample in a study of early T cells in non-severe SARS-CoV-2 infection. TCRdb recomputed calls from the 5' RACE reads with MiXCR, one row per CDR3 protein. Seen here are over 70,000 distinct CDR3 sequences, approximately 15% observed once, and the top ten hold approximately 7.5%. Source material: whole blood. Receptors were obtained from an adult who was a healthcare worker with PCR-confirmed SARS-CoV-2 infection or an uninfected control (not recorded which).

This clonotype was observed at least ten times. The genes are TRBV21-1 and TRBJ2-7. TRBV21-1 is recorded as a pseudogene. CDR3 length equals 16 residues. DNA of the CDR3: TGTGCCAGCAGCAAAGCATGCCCGAGAAGCTCCTACGAGCAGTACTTC. Translating it yields CASSKACPRSSYEQYF.

This clonotype was counted ten times or more. The rearrangement joins TRBV12-5 to TRBJ1-1; D remains ambiguous. CDR3 length: 15 residues. V was pared by 2 bases and J by 1 base, with 11 bases between. In germline, CDR1 is LGHNT, CDR2 FRNRAP. The CDR3, as DNA: TGTGCTAGTGGTTTGTTTCCAGGAACGAACACTGAAGCTTTCTTT. Translation: CASGLFPGTNTEAFF.

This clonotype was seen only a few times. The rearrangement uses TRBV19 and TRBJ1-5; 7 nucleotides agree with TRBD1. Germline trimming cut 1 base from V and 4 bases from J; bases unmatched to any gene: 7. CDR3 length: 16 amino acids. The V gene's germline CDR1 is LNHDA and CDR2 SQIVND (reference sequence). CDR3 in amino acids: CASSIGQGGLNQPQHF. Here the CDR3 DNA reads TGTGCCAGTAGTATAGGACAGGGTGGTTTAAATCAGCCCCAGCATTTT.

Concerning this clonotype itself: A clone one base away is much larger, so this may be a read error. The V call is TRBV25-1, the J call TRBJ1-4, with a possible D match to TRBD1 (5 bases). CDR1 is MGHDK and CDR2 is SYGVNS in the germline V gene. This CDR3 spans 14 amino acids. The CDR3 is CVSTRGPRGEKLFF. In nucleotides, the CDR3 is TGTGTCAGCACTAGGGGCCCGAGAGGTGAAAAACTGTTTTTT.

The rearrangement joins TRBV9 to TRBJ2-6; D is unresolved. This CDR3 has 14 amino acids. Germline CDR1 and CDR2: SGDLS and YYNGEE. Trimming stripped 4 bases from V and 4 bases from J, with 9 bases between. The DNA of the CDR3 is TGTGCCAGCAGCCCCCACCTAGGGGCCAACGTCCTGACTTTC. Protein product: CASSPHLGANVLTF.

The chain joins TRBV28 to TRBJ2-5; D gene uncertain. Germline assignment: CDR1 MDHEN and CDR2 SYDVKM. V was shortened by 2 bases and J by 5 bases, with 12 bases between the two germline ends. The CDR3 is 14 amino acids. The CDR3 here is CASSLPRNRETQYF. The DNA for the CDR3 is TGTGCCAGCAGTTTACCGCGGAATCGGGAGACCCAGTACTTC.

The chain recombines TRBV7-9 with TRBJ2-7; 8 bases line up with TRBD1. This CDR3 has 15 amino acids. Germline CDR1 SEHNR, CDR2 FQNEAQ (reference sequence). V trimming: 5 bases; J trimming: 0 bases; junction bases outside the gene matches: 6. The CDR3 loop is CASSSDRGSSYEQYF. In DNA form, the CDR3 reads TGTGCCAGCAGCAGTGACAGGGGAAGCTCCTACGAGCAGTACTTC.

The chain has TRBV27 and TRBJ1-6, with D uncertain. The CDR3 sequence is 14 residues long. The germline V gene encodes CDR1 MNHEY and CDR2 SMNVEV (reference sequence). V was shortened by 4 bases and J by 11 bases, with 15 bases between the two germline ends. Here the CDR3 DNA reads TGTGCCAGCAGTTCGGGCCCCGGCCGTACACCCCTCCACTTT. Amino acids: CASSSGPGRTPLHF.

This clonotype was counted only a few times. V usage is TRBV6-1 and J usage is TRBJ1-5; D is perhaps TRBD1 (6 bases). Germline V gene data show CDR1 as MNHNS and CDR2 as SASEGT. This CDR3 has 15 residues. Between the trimmed V and J ends, which lost 7 bases and 4 bases, there was a span of 17 bases. CDR3 in amino acids: CASMGRRGTNQPQHF. DNA of the CDR3: TGTGCCAGCATGGGGAGGAGGGGGACTAATCAGCCCCAGCATTTT.

The chain links TRBV30 to TRBJ1-2; a weak D match, TRBD1 (5 bases). Trimming removed 4 bases from V and 2 bases from J, with 17 bases in between. The CDR3 has 15 residues. CDR1 and CDR2 from the germline V gene are GTSNPN and SVGIG (reference sequence). DNA for the CDR3: TGTGCCTGGAACTTTGGACAAACTGGAAACTATGGCTACACCTTC. It is translated as CAWNFGQTGNYGYTF.

This clonotype was observed a few times. The chain joins TRBV6-1 to TRBJ2-5; maybe TRBD2 (5 bases). Germline loops: CDR1 MNHNS, CDR2 SASEGT. The CDR3 runs to 11 residues. Trimming shortened V by 7 bases and J by 5 bases, and 8 bases separated the two germline ends. The CDR3 region has the DNA TGTGCCAGCATCGAGCGGGAGACCCAGTACTTC. Translation gives CASIERETQYF.

CDR3 sequence (DNA): TGTGCCAGCAGCTTAGGACTAGCGGGAGGAGAAAACATTCAGTACTTC. It encodes CASSLGLAGGENIQYF. The gene calls are TRBV13 and TRBJ2-4; 12 positions agree with TRBD2. The ends lost 0 bases at V and 5 bases at J; junction bases unmatched: 2. This CDR3 is built from 16 residues. Germline lookup yields CDR1 PRHDT and CDR2 FYEKMQ (reference sequence).

This clonotype was observed a few times. The chain recombines TRBV9 with TRBJ1-6, with D perhaps matching TRBD1 (5 bases). CDR3 length: 15 residues. Germline CDR1 is SGDLS and CDR2 is YYNGEE. The germline V and J ends were trimmed by 0 bases and 9 bases, with 13 bases remaining between them. Written as DNA, the CDR3 is TGTGCCAGCAGCGTAGTCGCGGGGGACGGTTCACCCCTCCACTTT. This translates into CASSVVAGDGSPLHF. Combining the CDR3 with reference TRBV9 and TRBJ1-6 gives the whole variable domain DSGVTQTPKHLITATGQRVTLRCSPRSGDLSVYWYQQSLDQGLQFLIQYYNGEERAKGNILERFSAQQFPDLHSELNLSSLELGDSALYFCASSVVAGDGSPLHFGNGTRLTVT.

A single count supports this clonotype. The chain employs TRBV4-2 and TRBJ1-6; D not resolved. V gave up 2 bases and J gave up 9 bases, with 11 bases separating them. Looked up from germline, CDR1 is LGHNA and CDR2 is YNFKEQ. The CDR3 sequence is 14 residues long. Written as DNA, the CDR3 is TGTGCCAGCAGCCAACGGATCGAGGCTTCACCCCTCCACTTT. Its protein product is CASSQRIEASPLHF.

This rearrangement joins TRBV30 to TRBJ1-2; D not certain. V shed 0 bases and J shed 7 bases, with 15 bases lying between them. This CDR3 contains 14 residues. The germline V gene encodes CDR1 GTSNPN and CDR2 SVGIG (reference sequence). CDR3 bases: TGTGCCTGGAGTGTAATGGGAATGGTACTTGGCTACACCTTC. Translation gives CAWSVMGMVLGYTF.

The chain is built from TRBV5-1 and TRBJ2-4, with a possible D match to TRBD2 (5 bases). The CDR3 sequence is 18 residues long. V shed 4 bases and J shed 0 bases, with 20 bases lying between them. Germline CDR1 SGHRS, CDR2 YFSETQ. For the CDR3, the DNA is TGCGCCAGCAGCAGAGCGGAACATGGAAATAGAGCCAAAAACATTCAGTACTTC. Its protein is CASSRAEHGNRAKNIQYF.

A few counts support this clonotype. The CDR3 here is CASSQDIASGRLKQYF. CDR3 in DNA: TGCGCCAGCAGCCAAGATATAGCTAGCGGGAGATTGAAGCAGTACTTC. V gene TRBV4-1 combines with J gene TRBJ2-7; 10 nucleotides line up with TRBD2. From germline, CDR1 is MGHRA and CDR2 YSYEKL. Unmatched junction bases numbered 10, after V lost 0 bases and J lost 8 bases. CDR3 length equals 16 residues.

This chain links TRBV4-2 with TRBJ2-3; tentative D call: TRBD2 (6 bases). The CDR3 spans 15 residues. The germline gives CDR1 LGHNA, CDR2 YNFKEQ. V lost 3 bases and J lost 5, with 15 bases in between. The CDR3 coding sequence is TGTGCCAGCAGCCAGCGGGGCGGGGCGATAGATACGCAGTATTTT. Translation: CASSQRGGAIDTQYF.

This clonotype has a handful of counts. The rearrangement uses TRBV29-1 and TRBJ2-3; no clear D. This CDR3 region has 14 residues. Germline loops: CDR1 SQVTM, CDR2 ANQGSEA. V lost 1 base and J lost 3, with 11 bases in between. Written as DNA, the CDR3 is TGCAGCGTTGAAGGGGCCCCAAGTACAGATACGCAGTATTTT. Translated: CSVEGAPSTDTQYF.

The chain uses TRBV28 and TRBJ2-7; the D is unclear. The germline gives CDR1 MDHEN, CDR2 SYDVKM. V gave up 3 bases and J gave up 7 bases, with 7 bases separating them. This CDR3 has 11 residues. The CDR3 coding sequence is TGTGCCAGCAGTTTTACGTGGGAGCAGTACTTC. The encoded protein is CASSFTWEQYF. Complete variable domain (other parts from reference TRBV28 and TRBJ2-7): DVKVTQSSRYLVKRTGEKVFLECVQDMDHENMFWYRQDPGLGLRLIYFSYDVKMKEKGDIPEGYSVSREKKERFSLILESASTNQTSMYLCASSFTWEQYFGPGTRLTVT.

This clonotype was picked up a small number of times. The chain recombines TRBV7-8 with TRBJ2-1; D gene uncertain. CDR3 size: 13 residues. The germline V gene has CDR1 SGHVS and CDR2 FQNEAQ. Trimming stripped 5 bases from V and 6 bases from J, with 11 bases between. The CDR3 loop reads CASSMGYPNEQFF. CDR3 DNA: TGTGCCAGCAGCATGGGCTACCCCAATGAGCAGTTCTTC.

The chain recombines TRBV15 with TRBJ1-5; TRBD1 matches at 11 bases. Trimming at V came to 4 bases and at J to 6 bases, leaving 5 bases not matched to a gene. The CDR3 contains 15 residues. The germline gives CDR1 LNHNV, CDR2 YYDKDF (reference sequence). The CDR3: CATSNGDRGFQPQHF. CDR3 in DNA: TGTGCCACCAGCAATGGGGACAGGGGGTTTCAGCCCCAGCATTTT.

The sample holds many counts of this clonotype. The chain links TRBV2 to TRBJ2-7; D not resolved. Deletions cut 11 bases from V and 3 bases from J, with 14 bases between. CDR3 size: 12 residues. Germline V lookup: CDR1 SNHLY, CDR2 FYNNEI. CDR3 bases: TGTGCCGCAGGTTTCTATCTCTACGAGCAGTACTTC. Amino acid sequence: CAAGFYLYEQYF.

The chain couples TRBV4-1 to TRBJ2-1; perhaps D is TRBD1 or TRBD2 (6 bases each). The germline CDR1 and CDR2 sequences are MGHRA and YSYEKL. CDR3 length equals 17 residues. Deletions cut 3 bases from V and 8 bases from J, with 23 bases between. The CDR3 region is CASSHKMEGDILYEQFF. The CDR3 DNA reads TGCGCCAGCAGCCACAAGATGGAGGGGGACATTCTCTATGAGCAGTTCTTC.

This clonotype showed up just a few times. The chain is built from TRBV24-1 and TRBJ1-5; 8 positions match TRBD1. V trimming: 5 bases; J trimming: 11 bases; junction bases outside the gene matches: 13. This CDR3 spans 15 amino acids. Germline CDR1 and CDR2: KGHDR and SFDVKD. The CDR3 DNA is TGTGCCACCAGTGGGGGAGACAGGGGCCGCGAGGCCCAGCATTTT. Its protein product is CATSGGDRGREAQHF.

V and J are TRBV4-1 and TRBJ2-7; 10 bases match TRBD1. V lost 6 bases to trimming and J lost 6 bases; unmatched junction nucleotides: 11. The CDR3 is made up of 15 amino acids. CDR1 is MGHRA, CDR2 YSYEKL, per germline. CDR3 sequence (DNA): TGCGCCAGCAGTCTCTCCGGGACAGGGGTACCCGAGCAGTACTTC. Encoded protein: CASSLSGTGVPEQYF.

This sequence joins TRBV5-1 and TRBJ2-6; no firm D call. Germline values: CDR1 SGHRS, CDR2 YFSETQ. Trimming stripped 2 bases from V and 4 bases from J, with 10 bases between. The CDR3 loop spans 15 amino acids. The CDR3 coding sequence is TGCGCCAGCAGCTTTACGTTCGCGGGGGCCAACGTCCTGACTTTC. It translates to CASSFTFAGANVLTF.

This clonotype came up a few times. The gene calls are TRBV6-1 and TRBJ1-6; a weak D match, TRBD1 (5 bases). This CDR3 comprises 13 residues. The germline CDR1 and CDR2 sequences are MNHNS and SASEGT. Trimming took off 3 bases at V and 11 bases at J, with 11 bases between the two ends. The CDR3 loop reads CASSDGGWAPLHF. The DNA for the CDR3 is TGTGCCAGCAGTGATGGGGGTTGGGCACCCCTCCACTTT.

The chain combines TRBV9 with TRBJ2-7; TRBD2 agrees at 7 bases. This CDR3 has 17 amino acids. Germline V gene lookup returns CDR1 SGDLS and CDR2 YYNGEE. Germline trimming cut 0 bases from V and 2 bases from J; bases unmatched to any gene: 11. The CDR3 bases are TGTGCCAGCAGCGTAGAGGGAGGGTCTTTCGCTACCTACGAGCAGTACTTC. It translates to CASSVEGGSFATYEQYF. The full variable domain, in which reference TRBV9 and TRBJ2-7 provide the parts outside the CDR3, is DSGVTQTPKHLITATGQRVTLRCSPRSGDLSVYWYQQSLDQGLQFLIQYYNGEERAKGNILERFSAQQFPDLHSELNLSSLELGDSALYFCASSVEGGSFATYEQYFGPGTRLTVT.

The V call is TRBV27, the J call TRBJ2-1; 10 bases are a match to TRBD2. V lost 8 bases to trimming and J lost 4 bases; unmatched junction nucleotides: 8. Germline lookup yields CDR1 MNHEY and CDR2 SMNVEV (reference sequence). The length of the CDR3 is 15 residues. The CDR3 protein is CASQEGLAVYNEQFF. The CDR3 bases are TGTGCCAGCCAAGAAGGACTAGCGGTTTACAATGAGCAGTTCTTC.

This clonotype was seen more than once but under ten times. In nucleotides, the CDR3 is TGTGCCAGCAGTCTACGGACATCCACTGAAGCTTTCTTT. This translates into CASSLRTSTEAFF. The J gene is TRBJ1-1, the V gene TRBV14; possible D gene TRBD1, 5 bases. V was clipped by 6 bases and J by 4 bases, with 12 bases between them. The germline CDR1 and CDR2 sequences are SGHDN and FVKESK. The CDR3 is 13 amino acids.